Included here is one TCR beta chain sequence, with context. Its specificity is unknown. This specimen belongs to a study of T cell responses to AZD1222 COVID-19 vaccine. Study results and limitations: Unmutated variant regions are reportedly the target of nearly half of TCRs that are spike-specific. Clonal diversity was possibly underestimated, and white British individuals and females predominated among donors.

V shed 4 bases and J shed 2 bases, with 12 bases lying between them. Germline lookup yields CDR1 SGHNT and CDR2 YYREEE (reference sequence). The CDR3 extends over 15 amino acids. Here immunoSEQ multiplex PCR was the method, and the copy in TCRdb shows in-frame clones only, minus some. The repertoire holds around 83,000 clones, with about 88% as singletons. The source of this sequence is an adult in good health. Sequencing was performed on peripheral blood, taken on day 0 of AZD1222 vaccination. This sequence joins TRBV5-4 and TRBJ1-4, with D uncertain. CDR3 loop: CASSDARRTNEKLFF. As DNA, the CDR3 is TGTGCCAGCAGCGACGCGCGACGCACTAATGAAAAACTGTTTTTT.